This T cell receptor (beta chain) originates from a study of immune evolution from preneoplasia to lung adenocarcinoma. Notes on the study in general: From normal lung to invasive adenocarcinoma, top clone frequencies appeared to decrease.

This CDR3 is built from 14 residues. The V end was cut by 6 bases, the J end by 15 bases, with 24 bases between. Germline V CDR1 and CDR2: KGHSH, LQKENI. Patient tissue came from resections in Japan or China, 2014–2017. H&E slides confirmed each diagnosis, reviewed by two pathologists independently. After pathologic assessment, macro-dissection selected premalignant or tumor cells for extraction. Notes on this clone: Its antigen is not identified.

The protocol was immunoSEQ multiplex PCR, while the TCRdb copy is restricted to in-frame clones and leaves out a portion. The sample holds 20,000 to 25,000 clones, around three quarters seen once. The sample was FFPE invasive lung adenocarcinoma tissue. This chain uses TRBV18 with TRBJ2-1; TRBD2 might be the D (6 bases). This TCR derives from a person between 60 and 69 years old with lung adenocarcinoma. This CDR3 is CASSPDGVGRGLFF. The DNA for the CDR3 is TGTGCCAGCTCTCCCGACGGAGTGGGGCGGGGACTGTTCTTC.